This T cell receptor beta chain was recorded in a study of vaccination and CD4 T cells after COVID-19. Germline CDR1 reads SGHTA; CDR2 reads FQGNSA. The CDR3 sequence is 17 residues long. Trimming took 5 bases from V and 3 from J; bases not matched to a gene: 11. About this clonotype itself: Its antigen is as yet unknown.

Treatment here: approximately nine-day PBMC culture with coronavirus spike peptide pools or control peptides (ViraFEST assay). Sequenced with the Oncomine TCR Beta short-read assay was DNA taken from cultured CD4+ T cells. TCRdb redid the calling of the PCR reads with MiXCR, one entry per CDR3 protein. The sample holds about 26,000 distinct CDR3 sequences, 50% seen once. The receptor was derived from a human donor who received a COVID-19 vaccine. This rearrangement joins TRBV7-2 to TRBJ2-2; TRBD2 agrees at 8 bases. Sample: CD4+ T cells from blood, cultured in vitro, taken before SARS-CoV-2 vaccination. The CDR3 spells CASSRMTGGAYTGELFF. The DNA for the CDR3 is TGTGCCAGCAGCCGAATGACGGGGGGGGCATACACCGGGGAGCTGTTTTTT.